The source of this TCR beta chain is a study of T cell repertoires in MIS-A myocarditis. The method was immunoSEQ multiplex PCR; TCRdb's version includes in-frame clones alone and lacks a portion of them. The sample shows 15,000 or so clones, 70% to 85% of them seen only once. CDR1 is SGHRS and CDR2 is YFSETQ in the germline V gene. Trimming left V 3 bases short and J 2 bases short, with 14 bases between. The CDR3 loop spans 15 amino acids. This chain uses TRBV5-1 with TRBJ1-2; D possibly corresponds to TRBD1 (5 bases). The specimen sequenced was left ventricle heart tissue obtained at autopsy. The clonotype originates from a man between 18 and 29 years old with fulminant myocarditis from multisystem inflammatory syndrome in adults (MIS-A) after COVID-19. The CDR3 loop reads CASSSGSGGNYGYTF. The CDR3 region has the DNA TGCGCCAGCAGCTCCGGGTCCGGGGGAAACTATGGCTACACCTTC.